The clone carrying this T cell receptor (beta chain) showed up just a few times. In germline, CDR1 is LGHNT, CDR2 FRNRAP. This CDR3 contains 14 residues. V was clipped by 8 bases and J by 4 bases; unmatched bases: 6. One entry per CDR3 protein, called by TCRdb with MiXCR from the 5' RACE reads. The sample lists about 520,000 distinct CDR3 sequences, approximately 22% occurring once. The sample is drawn from a study of identical twins. These same records also appear under a second study, on T cells expressing NK-cell markers.

The source material was CD4+ T cells sorted from blood. The sequence derives from a woman under 30 in good health. This chain joins TRBV12-5 and TRBJ1-5, with 9 positions matching TRBD1. The CDR3 bases are TGTGCTAGTTGGGGGGGACAGGGAAATCAGCCCCAGCATTTT. It yields the protein CASWGGQGNQPQHF.